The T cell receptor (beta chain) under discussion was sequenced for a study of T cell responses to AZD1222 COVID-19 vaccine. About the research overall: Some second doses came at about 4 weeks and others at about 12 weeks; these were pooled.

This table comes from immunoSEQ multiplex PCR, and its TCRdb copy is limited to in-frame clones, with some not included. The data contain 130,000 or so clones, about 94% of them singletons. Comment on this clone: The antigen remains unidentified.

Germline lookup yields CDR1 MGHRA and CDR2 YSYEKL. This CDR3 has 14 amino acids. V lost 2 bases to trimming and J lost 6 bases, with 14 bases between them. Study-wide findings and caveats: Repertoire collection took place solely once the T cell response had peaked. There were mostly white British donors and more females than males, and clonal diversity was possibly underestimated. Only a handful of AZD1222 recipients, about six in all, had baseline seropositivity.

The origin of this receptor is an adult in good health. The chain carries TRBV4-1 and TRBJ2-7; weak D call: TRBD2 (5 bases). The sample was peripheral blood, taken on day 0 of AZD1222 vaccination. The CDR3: CASSQSRARGEQYF. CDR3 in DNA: TGCGCCAGCAGCCAATCGAGGGCCCGAGGCGAGCAGTACTTC.